The clone carrying this T cell receptor (beta chain) was recorded at least ten times. Its antigen is not known. The germline gives CDR1 MDHEN, CDR2 SYDVKM. Trimming removed 5 bases from V and 2 bases from J, with 15 bases in between. CDR3 size: 15 residues. The use of a sample-barcoded 5' primer and a J-beta primer mix characterized a second PCR of about 7 to 12 cycles. TCRdb reanalysed the 5' RACE reads using MiXCR and keeps one entry per CDR3 protein. The sample includes about 630,000 distinct CDR3 sequences, more than 20% of them seen just once. The data are from a study of blood T cells in healthy people across ages. Study-level findings and limits: Shifts in expanded clonotypes may have been confounded by donor CMV status, which was unknown. Unsorted PBMCs blocked a conclusive comparison of naive and antigen-experienced cells. Diversity estimated from one million T cells was considered an underestimate.

This sequence originates from a man aged 65-85 years in good health. The source material was blood. This chain joins TRBV28 and TRBJ2-5; perhaps TRBD1 as D (5 bases). CDR3 sequence reads: CASSINTPGQETQYF. In nucleotides, the CDR3 is TGTGCCAGCAGTATCAATACCCCAGGGCAAGAGACCCAGTACTTC.